A single sample gave rise to the 19 T cell receptor beta chains below, sequenced in a study of T cell changes during pregnancy in multiple sclerosis. Measured with immunoSEQ multiplex PCR; TCRdb has only the in-frame clones, and not every one. The sample consists of tens of thousands of clones, about nine tenths of them appearing once. Sequences were derived from CD4+ T cells from peripheral blood mononuclear cells, sampled after pregnancy. The receptors derive from a female donor with multiple sclerosis, enrolled in a pregnancy study.

The chain combines TRBV18 with TRBJ2-7; D gene ambiguous. CDR3 size: 15 residues. The V gene lost 0 bases and the J gene lost 2 bases, with 11 bases spanning the gap. Germline CDR1 KGHSH, CDR2 LQKENI. The CDR3 DNA sequence: TGTGCCAGCTCACCACCTCCCCCGGGTGCCTACGAGCAGTACTTC. It is translated as CASSPPPPGAYEQYF.

The CDR3 spells CASSITSGGLRNEQFF. The DNA for the CDR3 is TGTGCCAGCAGCATCACTAGCGGGGGCCTGAGGAATGAGCAGTTCTTC. The rearrangement uses TRBV7-9 and TRBJ2-1; 11 nucleotides match TRBD2. Germline CDR1 is SEHNR and CDR2 is FQNEAQ (reference sequence). There are 16 residues in the CDR3. The V gene end was trimmed by 5 bases and the J gene end by 7 bases; junction bases not matched to a gene: 10.

The genes are TRBV7-9 and TRBJ1-3, with 7 bases matching TRBD1. V was clipped by 4 bases and J by 2 bases; unmatched bases: 5. CDR1 and CDR2 from the germline V gene are SEHNR and FQNEAQ (reference sequence). The CDR3 totals 15 residues. This CDR3 reads CASSWETGPGNTIYF. As DNA, the CDR3 is TGTGCCAGCAGCTGGGAGACAGGGCCTGGAAACACCATATATTTT.

The rearrangement uses TRBV15 and TRBJ1-2; possibly TRBD1 for D (5 bases). Germline V gene data show CDR1 as LNHNV and CDR2 as YYDKDF (reference sequence). The CDR3 covers 16 residues. Trimming took 0 bases from V and 1 from J, leaving 12 bases between them. The CDR3 DNA is TGTGCCACCAGCAGAGAATTGGGGGGATATAACTATGGCTACACCTTC. This codes for CATSRELGGYNYGYTF.

The chain links TRBV6-5 to TRBJ1-1, with D possibly matching TRBD1 (6 bases). Germline values: CDR1 MNHEY, CDR2 SVGAGI. The CDR3 is 12 residues long. Trimming cost V 4 bases and J 5 bases, with 8 bases left between them. The CDR3 DNA reads as TGTGCCAGCAGTTCGACAGGAACTGAAGCTTTCTTT. This codes for CASSSTGTEAFF.

The genes are TRBV5-1 and TRBJ1-5; D uncertain. Trimming stripped 1 base from V and 6 bases from J, with 5 bases between. Germline CDR1 is SGHRS and CDR2 is YFSETQ. CDR3 length: 12 amino acids. CDR3 DNA sequence: TGCGCCAGCAGCTTGCGGGTTCAGCCCCAGCATTTT. Its translation is CASSLRVQPQHF. The full variable domain, its missing parts supplied by reference TRBV5-1 and TRBJ1-5, is KAGVTQTPRYLIKTRGQQVTLSCSPISGHRSVSWYQQTPGQGLQFLFEYFSETQRNKGNFPGRFSGRQFSNSRSEMNVSTLELGDSALYLCASSLRVQPQHFGDGTRLSIL.

V and J are TRBV27 and TRBJ2-3; 12 nucleotides agree with TRBD2. CDR1 is MNHEY and CDR2 is SMNVEV in the germline V gene (reference sequence). This CDR3 is 16 amino acids long. Trimming cost V 5 bases and J 4 bases; bases outside gene matches: 7. The CDR3 loop reads CASSILAGGSADTQYF. The CDR3 coding sequence is TGTGCCAGCAGTATTCTAGCGGGGGGGAGTGCAGATACGCAGTATTTT.

The chain combines TRBV7-2 with TRBJ2-1, with 10 bases identical to TRBD2. Germline-derived CDR1 and CDR2 are SGHTA and FQGNSA. The CDR3 covers 15 residues. V was pared by 1 base and J by 9 bases, with 6 bases of the junction left unmatched. CDR3: CASSLGTSGKGEQFF. CDR3 nucleotides: TGTGCCAGCAGCTTAGGGACTAGCGGCAAGGGTGAGCAGTTCTTC.

The chain has TRBV15 and TRBJ1-3; possibly TRBD1 for D (6 bases). This CDR3 is built from 14 residues. V shed 3 bases and J shed 4 bases, with 10 bases lying between them. Looked up from germline, CDR1 is LNHNV and CDR2 is YYDKDF (reference sequence). CDR3 DNA sequence: TGTGCCACCAGCAGGAGGGGGGGCGGAAACACCATATATTTT. Encoded protein: CATSRRGGGNTIYF.

The gene calls are TRBV15 and TRBJ2-2; 10 bases are shared with TRBD1. In germline, CDR1 is LNHNV, CDR2 YYDKDF (reference sequence). Unmatched junction bases numbered 14, after V lost 3 bases and J lost 4 bases. This CDR3 is built from 19 residues. CDR3 amino acids: CATSSLKTGGVMGTGELFF. DNA for the CDR3: TGTGCCACCAGCAGCCTCAAGACAGGGGGCGTTATGGGCACCGGGGAGCTGTTTTTT.

The chain is built from TRBV30 and TRBJ2-1; a weak D match, TRBD1 (6 bases). The CDR3 is 14 amino acids. Trimming took off 4 bases at V and 3 bases at J, with 13 bases between the two ends. The germline V gene has CDR1 GTSNPN and CDR2 SVGIG (reference sequence). Here the CDR3 DNA reads TGTGCCTGGAATTCCGACAGGATCTACAATGAGCAGTTCTTC. This encodes CAWNSDRIYNEQFF.

This chain links TRBV7-8 with TRBJ2-3; 11 bases agree with TRBD1. Germline values: CDR1 SGHVS, CDR2 FQNEAQ. The CDR3 is 15 amino acids. V lost 3 bases, J lost 3 bases, and 2 bases stayed unmatched. The CDR3 DNA sequence: TGTGCCAGCAGCTTGGACAGGGGGCCAACAGATACGCAGTATTTT. Translating it yields CASSLDRGPTDTQYF.

The chain carries TRBV2 and TRBJ2-5; D perhaps matches TRBD1 (6 bases). The CDR3 is 13 residues long. V was clipped by 5 bases and J by 3 bases, with 10 bases between them. Germline V gene lookup returns CDR1 SNHLY and CDR2 FYNNEI. In DNA, the CDR3 is TGTGCCAGCAGTATCGGACAGAAAGAGACCCAGTACTTC. Its translation is CASSIGQKETQYF.

The V gene is TRBV19, the J gene TRBJ1-5; D not certain. The length of the CDR3 is 14 residues. Per the germline V gene, CDR1 is LNHDA and CDR2 is SQIVND (reference sequence). Trimming took 0 bases from V and 9 from J, leaving 12 bases between them. CDR3 amino acids: CASSIDLSLRPQHF. Here the CDR3 DNA reads TGTGCCAGTAGTATAGACCTTTCCCTACGGCCCCAGCATTTT.

The CDR3 DNA sequence: TGTGCCAGCAGCGTATTGGTAAACTCAGATACGCAGTATTTT. Protein product: CASSVLVNSDTQYF. The gene calls are TRBV9 and TRBJ2-3; no reliable D call. This CDR3 has 14 residues. Trimming took off 1 base at V and 4 bases at J, with 10 bases between the two ends. CDR1 and CDR2 (germline): SGDLS, YYNGEE.

The J gene is TRBJ2-2, the V gene TRBV5-6; no reliable D call. Trimming left V 0 bases short and J 5 bases short, with 8 bases between. This CDR3 spans 14 amino acids. Looked up from germline, CDR1 is SGHDT and CDR2 is YYEEEE. The CDR3 bases are TGTGCCAGCAGCTTGGGTATTCCGACCGGGGAGCTGTTTTTT. This translates into CASSLGIPTGELFF.

The V gene is TRBV28, the J gene TRBJ1-2, with a tentative D call TRBD1 (6 bases). The V gene's germline CDR1 is MDHEN and CDR2 SYDVKM. Trimming removed 8 bases from V and 7 bases from J, with 20 bases in between. The CDR3 length is 14 residues. In nucleotides, the CDR3 is TGTGCCAGCCGCCCACAGGGTCCCGCCGCTGGCTACACCTTC. Residues: CASRPQGPAAGYTF.

V usage is TRBV11-2 and J usage is TRBJ1-3; D uncertain. CDR1 and CDR2 from the germline V gene are SGHAT and FQNNGV. The CDR3 consists of 12 residues. V was trimmed by 3 bases and J by 4 bases, leaving 4 bases between them. The CDR3 DNA follows: TGTGCCAGCAGCTTGGGCGGAAACACCATATATTTT. Translated: CASSLGGNTIYF.

The rearrangement uses TRBV7-3 and TRBJ2-3, with TRBD2 as a possible D gene (5 bases). The CDR3 runs to 16 residues. Trimming removed 2 bases from V and 0 bases from J, with 12 bases in between. Germline lookup yields CDR1 SGHTA and CDR2 FQGTGA. CDR3 in amino acids: CASSLAGPPSTDTQYF. DNA for the CDR3: TGTGCCAGCAGCTTAGCGGGCCCCCCGAGCACAGATACGCAGTATTTT. The complete variable domain, with remaining parts taken from reference TRBV7-3 and TRBJ2-3, reads GAGVSQTPSNKVTEKGKYVELRCDPISGHTALYWYRQSLGQGPEFLIYFQGTGAADDSGLPNDRFFAVRPEGSVSTLKIQRTERGDSAVYLCASSLAGPPSTDTQYFGPGTRLTVL.